The present T cell receptor (beta chain) was sequenced within a study of shared clonotypes between healthy human individuals. Study-wide results and caveats: Across a handful of donors, naive CD4 shared 5% to 6%, naive CD8 around 3.8%, memory CD4 more than 2%, memory CD8 about 0.4%. Generally, naive subsets (rather than memory subsets) showed larger estimated richness.

This CDR3 spans 15 amino acids. The germline gives CDR1 SQVTM, CDR2 ANQGSEA. J was trimmed by 5 bases and V by 5 bases; bases with no gene match: 13. Remarks on this clone: Its matching antigen is unknown.

The authors distributed each subset's genomic DNA evenly over several immunoSEQ plates. Replicate PCRs for sorted subsets used 200 ng DNA; this equaled tens of thousands of T cell genomes. Sequencing used immunoSEQ multiplex PCR; TCRdb keeps in-frame clones, though not all of them. The sample contains roughly 2,300,000 clones, 85% to 95% of which appear only once. The sequencing sample was made of naive CD4+ T cells from PBMCs. The subset is: CD45RA+ positively selected. The chain carries TRBV29-1 and TRBJ1-1, with TRBD1 matching 8 bases. This sequence was found in a man between 18 and 29 years old in good health. Some clones in this sample may be carry-over from other donors' samples. The CDR3 region is CSVRGQGARWTEAFF. The CDR3, as DNA: TGCAGCGTTCGGGGGCAGGGGGCGCGTTGGACTGAAGCTTTCTTT.